This T cell receptor beta chain was recovered during a study of CD8 T cells in ankylosing spondylitis. A single record per CDR3 protein comes from TCRdb applying MiXCR to the 5' RACE reads. The data hold around 890,000 distinct CDR3 sequences, with around 11% observed a single time. Germline assignment: CDR1 DFQATT and CDR2 SNEGSKA (reference sequence). V was shortened by 6 bases and J by 3 bases, with 20 bases between the two germline ends. CDR3 length: 15 amino acids. General study results and limits: Apparently characteristic of ankylosing spondylitis blood was a TCR beta motif (roughly eight highly homologous variants). Significantly higher representation of disease-linked clones was reported for matched ankylosing spondylitis synovial fluid.

Comments on this clonotype: Antigen specificity is unknown.

The chain joins TRBV20-1 to TRBJ1-1, with D unclear. The origin of this receptor is a male donor with ankylosing spondylitis. Material for sequencing was blood, either unsorted or a sorted T cell fraction (not recorded which). For the CDR3, the DNA is TGCAGTGCGAAGAGGGCCTTAGGAGACGACACTGAAGCTTTCTTT. Translation gives CSAKRALGDDTEAFF.